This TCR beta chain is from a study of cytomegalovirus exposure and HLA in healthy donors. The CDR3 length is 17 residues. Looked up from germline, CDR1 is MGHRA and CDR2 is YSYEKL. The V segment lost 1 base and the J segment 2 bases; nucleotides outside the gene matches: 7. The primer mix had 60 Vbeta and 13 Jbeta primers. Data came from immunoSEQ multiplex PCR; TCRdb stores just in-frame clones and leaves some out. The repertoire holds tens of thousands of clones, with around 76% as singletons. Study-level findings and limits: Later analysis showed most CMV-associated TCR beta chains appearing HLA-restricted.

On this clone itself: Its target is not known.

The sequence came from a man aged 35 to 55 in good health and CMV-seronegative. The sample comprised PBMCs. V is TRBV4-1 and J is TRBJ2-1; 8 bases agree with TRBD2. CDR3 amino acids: CASSQVLADVPYNEQFF. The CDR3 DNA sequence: TGCGCCAGCAGCCAAGTACTAGCGGATGTACCCTACAATGAGCAGTTCTTC.